The 26 T cell receptor beta chains below were found in one sample sequenced in a study of cytomegalovirus exposure and HLA in healthy donors. Assay: immunoSEQ multiplex PCR; the TCRdb copy retains only in-frame clones and omits some. The profile shows some 68,000 clones, around 95% of them singletons. Sequenced material: PBMCs. The receptors here all came from a man aged 18 to 35 in good health and CMV-seropositive.

In this sample, this clone turned up once. V usage is TRBV19 and J usage is TRBJ2-2; tentative D call: TRBD2 (6 bases). Germline CDR1 and CDR2: LNHDA and SQIVND (reference sequence). V shed 7 bases and J shed 6 bases, with 15 bases lying between them. The CDR3 consists of 14 residues. CDR3 region: CASTGGRGSGELFF. Written as DNA, the CDR3 is TGTGCCAGTACCGGAGGGAGAGGGTCCGGGGAGCTGTTTTTT.

The rearrangement uses TRBV5-1 and TRBJ2-7; tentative D call: TRBD2 (6 bases). Germline CDR1 and CDR2: SGHRS and YFSETQ. Trimming removed 2 bases at V and 4 bases at J, with 16 bases between. The CDR3 has 15 residues. CDR3 sequence reads: CASSFNIAERYEQYF. The CDR3 DNA sequence: TGCGCCAGCAGCTTCAACATAGCGGAGAGATACGAGCAGTACTTC. Combining the CDR3 with reference TRBV5-1 and TRBJ2-7 gives the whole variable domain KAGVTQTPRYLIKTRGQQVTLSCSPISGHRSVSWYQQTPGQGLQFLFEYFSETQRNKGNFPGRFSGRQFSNSRSEMNVSTLELGDSALYLCASSFNIAERYEQYFGPGTRLTVT.

V and J are TRBV29-1 and TRBJ2-3; TRBD2 is a possible D gene (6 bases). With 0 bases removed from V and 2 bases from J, the gap between germline ends came to 18 bases. The CDR3 loop spans 17 amino acids. Germline V gene lookup returns CDR1 SQVTM and CDR2 ANQGSEA. CDR3 nucleotides: TGCAGCGTTGAAGATCGTCCCGCGGGAAGCAACACAGATACGCAGTATTTT. Translated: CSVEDRPAGSNTDTQYF.

The chain combines TRBV15 with TRBJ2-3, with D tentatively TRBD1 (5 bases). Per the germline V gene, CDR1 is LNHNV and CDR2 is YYDKDF (reference sequence). This CDR3 is 15 amino acids long. V was pared by 0 bases and J by 4 bases, with 11 bases between. CDR3 sequence: CATSREGRAADTQYF. CDR3 sequence (DNA): TGTGCCACCAGCAGAGAGGGCAGGGCTGCAGATACGCAGTATTTT.

The chain carries TRBV4-1 and TRBJ2-7, with 7 bases identical to TRBD1. The trim removed 2 bases at V and 4 bases at J, leaving 5 bases unmatched. The CDR3 runs to 14 residues. In germline, CDR1 is MGHRA, CDR2 YSYEKL. This chain's CDR3 is CASSQNRGSYEQYF. The CDR3 bases are TGCGCCAGCAGCCAAAACAGGGGATCGTACGAGCAGTACTTC.

The gene calls are TRBV27 and TRBJ2-2; the D gene is possibly TRBD1 (5 bases). The V end was cut by 0 bases, the J end by 6 bases, with 17 bases between. CDR1 MNHEY and CDR2 SMNVEV come from the germline V gene (reference sequence). The CDR3 has 17 amino acids. CDR3 nucleotides: TGTGCCAGCAGTTTATCTTTGGGGCATCATATGCCCGGGGAGCTGTTTTTT. Its translation: CASSLSLGHHMPGELFF.

This clone was observed a single time. The chain links TRBV7-9 to TRBJ2-5, with D perhaps TRBD1 (5 bases). The CDR3 covers 14 residues. V lost 3 bases and J lost 0, with 8 bases in between. Germline V gives CDR1 SEHNR, CDR2 FQNEAQ (reference sequence). The CDR3 DNA reads as TGTGCCAGCAGCTTTACACAGGACCAAGAGACCCAGTACTTC. Amino acid sequence: CASSFTQDQETQYF.

This chain connects TRBV6-4 to TRBJ2-1; 16 nucleotides align to TRBD2. Trimming removed 4 bases from V and 7 bases from J; junction bases left unmatched: 4. The V gene's germline CDR1 is MRHNA and CDR2 SNTAGT. The CDR3 is 16 amino acids. The CDR3, as DNA: TGTGCCAGCAGTGCGGGACTAGCGGGAGGGCCGAATGAGCAGTTCTTC. Translated: CASSAGLAGGPNEQFF.

DNA of the CDR3: TGCGCCAGCAGCTTGGCGGGGGTACATGAAAAACTGTTTTTT. As protein: CASSLAGVHEKLFF. V gene TRBV5-1 combines with J gene TRBJ1-4, with D possibly matching TRBD1 (5 bases). Trimming removed 0 bases at V and 6 bases at J, with 9 bases between. Germline-derived CDR1 and CDR2 are SGHRS and YFSETQ. The CDR3 totals 14 residues.

The chain joins TRBV10-2 to TRBJ2-5, with unresolved D. CDR3 length: 12 residues. V was pared by 3 bases and J by 3 bases, with 5 bases between. Germline V gene sequence: CDR1 WSHSY, CDR2 SAAADI. DNA for the CDR3: TGCGCCAGCAGTGACGGAGAAGAGACCCAGTACTTC. Protein: CASSDGEETQYF.

This sequence joins TRBV29-1 and TRBJ1-4; 10 bases match TRBD1. In germline, CDR1 is SQVTM, CDR2 ANQGSEA. V lost 7 bases to trimming and J lost 8 bases; unmatched junction nucleotides: 7. The CDR3 loop spans 13 amino acids. CDR3 DNA sequence: TGCAGCGCAACGGGGGACAGGGGAGAAAAACTGTTTTTT. Amino acids: CSATGDRGEKLFF.

The DNA for the CDR3 is TGTGCCAGCAGCTTGGGCCTTCTAGCGGGGGGGCGCCAAGAGACCCAGTACTTC. It specifies CASSLGLLAGGRQETQYF. The rearrangement uses TRBV5-4 and TRBJ2-5; the match to TRBD2 covers 12 bases. J lost 1 base, V lost 0 bases, and 7 bases had no gene match. The germline gives CDR1 SGHNT, CDR2 YYREEE (reference sequence). The CDR3 length is 18 residues.

The chain employs TRBV11-2 and TRBJ2-4, with TRBD2 matching 7 bases. J gave up 4 bases and V 1 base, and 4 bases lay outside the gene matches. Germline V gene lookup returns CDR1 SGHAT and CDR2 FQNNGV. CDR3 size: 15 residues. The CDR3 protein is CASSLGWGGKNIQYF. CDR3 DNA: TGTGCCAGCAGCTTAGGATGGGGGGGGAAAAACATTCAGTACTTC.

V gene TRBV7-8 combines with J gene TRBJ2-7; TRBD1 agrees at 9 bases. The V gene's germline CDR1 is SGHVS and CDR2 FQNEAQ. The CDR3 is made up of 15 amino acids. V lost 4 bases and J lost 2; bases outside the gene matches: 6. The CDR3 region is CASSSYRGHAYEQYF. In DNA, the CDR3 is TGTGCCAGCAGCTCTTACAGGGGGCATGCCTACGAGCAGTACTTC.

This chain connects TRBV5-1 to TRBJ2-1; TRBD2 agrees at 8 bases. The CDR3 loop spans 13 amino acids. CDR1 SGHRS and CDR2 YFSETQ come from the germline V gene. Trimming cost V 5 bases and J 7 bases; bases outside gene matches: 5. The CDR3 nucleotides read TGCGCCAGCAGTCCGGGAGGGGGGAATGAGCAGTTCTTC. Amino acid sequence: CASSPGGGNEQFF.

The gene calls are TRBV4-1 and TRBJ1-1, with 8 bases aligning to TRBD1. V lost 0 bases and J lost 0; bases outside the gene matches: 3. The length of the CDR3 is 16 residues. CDR1 is MGHRA, CDR2 YSYEKL, per germline. In nucleotides, the CDR3 is TGCGCCAGCAGCCAAGATAGGACAGGGCTGAACACTGAAGCTTTCTTT. Protein sequence: CASSQDRTGLNTEAFF.

Concerning this clone itself: One end of the junction fails to match germline, which may point to a read error. This chain connects TRBV7-9 to TRBJ2-7, with 8 nucleotides matching TRBD2. This CDR3 is built from 14 residues. The germline V gene encodes CDR1 SEHNR and CDR2 FQNEAQ (reference sequence). The CDR3 sequence is CASSVAGPAVEQYF. CDR3 bases: TGTGCCAGCAGCGTAGCGGGGCCAGCCGTCGAGCAGTACTTC.

This clone has a single count. The chain combines TRBV19 with TRBJ2-2, with D possibly TRBD1 on 6 matching bases. Germline lookup yields CDR1 LNHDA and CDR2 SQIVND (reference sequence). The CDR3 is made up of 17 amino acids. V lost 6 bases and J 6 bases, leaving 23 bases between the germline ends. The DNA for the CDR3 is TGTGCCAGTAGAGAGCTACCCGGACAGCAAGGGTCCGGGGAGCTGTTTTTT. This sequence encodes CASRELPGQQGSGELFF.

V is TRBV10-3 and J is TRBJ1-5, with a tentative D call TRBD1 (5 bases). Germline V gene data show CDR1 as ENHRY and CDR2 as SYGVKD. The CDR3 runs to 15 residues. Trimming took 10 bases from V and 1 from J, leaving 17 bases between them. CDR3 sequence reads: CATTGGESSNQPQHF. In DNA form, the CDR3 reads TGTGCCACCACCGGGGGGGAATCAAGCAATCAGCCCCAGCATTTT.

This chain connects TRBV18 to TRBJ2-3; 9 positions match TRBD2. Germline V CDR1 and CDR2: KGHSH, LQKENI. V lost 6 bases to trimming and J lost 2 bases; unmatched junction nucleotides: 12. This CDR3 comprises 17 residues. The CDR3 region has the DNA TGTGCCAGCTCCCCAACCCAATCTAGCGGGACCACAGATACGCAGTATTTT. This translates into CASSPTQSSGTTDTQYF.

This clone showed up just once. J is TRBJ1-1 and V is TRBV21-1; whether TRBD1, the table's D call, matches the DNA was not checked. TRBV21-1 is labeled a pseudogene. This CDR3 spans 12 amino acids. DNA for the CDR3: TGTGCCAGCAGTCACAGGGCGCCTGAAGCTTTCTTT. Translating gives CASSHRAPEAFF.

Here the CDR3 reads CASSTPTGLRDTQYF. The CDR3 DNA reads as TGTGCCAGCAGCACTCCTACAGGGCTGAGAGATACGCAGTATTTT. The V gene is TRBV11-1, the J gene TRBJ2-3; D is possibly TRBD1 (6 bases). Germline CDR1 and CDR2: SGHAT and FQDESV (reference sequence). V was trimmed by 5 bases and J by 5 bases, leaving 17 bases between them. CDR3 size: 15 residues.

This sequence joins TRBV28 and TRBJ2-3; 12 bases are shared with TRBD2. The junction had 16 bases not matched to a gene; V was cut back by 3 bases and J by 3 bases. The CDR3 runs to 20 residues. CDR1 MDHEN and CDR2 SYDVKM come from the germline V gene. The chain's CDR3 is CASSFPATSGRLVETDTQYF. CDR3 nucleotide sequence: TGTGCCAGCAGTTTCCCCGCGACTAGCGGGAGATTAGTGGAGACAGATACGCAGTATTTT.

The chain carries TRBV28 and TRBJ2-7; TRBD2 agrees at 7 bases. Looked up from germline, CDR1 is MDHEN and CDR2 is SYDVKM. The CDR3 consists of 13 residues. V dropped 6 bases and J dropped 3; count of bases not matched to a gene: 5. CDR3 protein: CASRGGSDYEQYF. CDR3 bases: TGTGCCAGCAGAGGCGGGAGTGACTACGAGCAGTACTTC.

CDR3 nucleotide sequence: TGTGCCAGCAGTGACACAGGACAGTATAATTCACCCCTCCACTTT. Translating it yields CASSDTGQYNSPLHF. The chain couples TRBV2 to TRBJ1-6; D is possibly TRBD1 (6 bases). The CDR3 is made up of 15 amino acids. The ends were cut back, 3 bases at V and 4 bases at J, with 10 bases in the middle. Germline values: CDR1 SNHLY, CDR2 FYNNEI. Filled out from reference TRBV2 and TRBJ1-6, the complete variable domain reads EPEVTQTPSHQVTQMGQEVILRCVPISNHLYFYWYRQILGQKVEFLVSFYNNEISEKSEIFDDQFSVERPDGSNFTLKIRSTKLEDSAMYFCASSDTGQYNSPLHFGNGTRLTVT.

The rearrangement links TRBV19 to TRBJ2-1; the D is unclear. Germline V gene data show CDR1 as LNHDA and CDR2 as SQIVND (reference sequence). V gave up 4 bases and J gave up 3 bases, with 16 bases separating them. CDR3 size: 16 residues. The CDR3 loop reads CASSSHVAVSYNEQFF. In DNA form, the CDR3 reads TGTGCCAGTAGTAGTCACGTTGCGGTCAGCTACAATGAGCAGTTCTTC.